These T cell receptor beta chains were read from a single sample in a study of monozygotic twins with inflammatory bowel disease. TCRdb reprocessed the 5' RACE reads, keeping one entry per CDR3 protein, no DNA. The specimen's table records around 400,000 distinct CDR3 sequences. Input material: blood. These TCRs come from a human donor with ulcerative colitis or Crohn's disease, or a healthy co-twin of an affected twin (not recorded which). Both conserved end residues are part of each CDR3.

V gene,J gene,CDR3 protein
TRBV7-6,TRBJ2-5,CASSPLPGLAGRYQETQYF
TRBV20-1,TRBJ2-3,CSAPELAVSTDTQYF
TRBV11-3,TRBJ1-1,CASSWRMNTEAFF
TRBV20-1,TRBJ2-7,CSAPRSYEQYF
TRBV25-1,TRBJ1-4,CASTPGGYEKLFF
TRBV11-2,TRBJ1-6,CASSLGQATHF
TRBV7-2,TRBJ2-5,CASSPGVLRGLGETQYF
TRBV20-1,TRBJ2-7,CSARGQGGEQYF
TRBV10-3,TRBJ2-3,CAISERVAGERSGTDTQYF
TRBV19,TRBJ2-6,CASSMTLSGANVLTF
TRBV30,TRBJ1-6,CAWRGRTTGKAYTSHF
TRBV29-1,TRBJ2-3,CSACVPTDTQYF
TRBV5-5,TRBJ2-7,CASSLLGGRGYEQYF
TRBV30,TRBJ2-4,CAWSAGASGRGNIQYF
TRBV20-1,TRBJ1-5,CSARDLGQPQHF
TRBV12-3/TRBV12-4,TRBJ2-7,CASSPGWGQGDEQYF
TRBV14,TRBJ1-6,CASSLGTGWTPLHF
TRBV19,TRBJ2-3,CASSTLTGGLTDTQYF
TRBV4-3,TRBJ2-2,CASRPGGFISANTGELFF
TRBV7-9,TRBJ2-5,CASSSGPLVETQYF
TRBV5-1,TRBJ2-1,CASSAYNYNEQFF
TRBV5-5,TRBJ2-5,CASSLVGRGGETQYF